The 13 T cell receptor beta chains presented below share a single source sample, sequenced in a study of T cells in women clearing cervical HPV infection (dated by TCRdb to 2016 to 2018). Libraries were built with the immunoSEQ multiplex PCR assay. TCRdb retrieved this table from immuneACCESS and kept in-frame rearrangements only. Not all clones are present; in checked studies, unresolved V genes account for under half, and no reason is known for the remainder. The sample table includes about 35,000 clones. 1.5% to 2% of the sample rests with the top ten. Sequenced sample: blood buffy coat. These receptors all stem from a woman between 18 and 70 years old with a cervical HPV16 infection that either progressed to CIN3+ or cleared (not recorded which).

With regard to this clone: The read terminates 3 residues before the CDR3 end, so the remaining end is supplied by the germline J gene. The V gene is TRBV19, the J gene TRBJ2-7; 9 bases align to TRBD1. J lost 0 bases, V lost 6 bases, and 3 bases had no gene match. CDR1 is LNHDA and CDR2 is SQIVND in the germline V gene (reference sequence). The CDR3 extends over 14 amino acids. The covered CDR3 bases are TGTGCCAGTAGACGACAGGGGGGCTCCTACGAG. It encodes CASRRQGGSYE. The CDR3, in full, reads CASRRQGGSYEQYF.

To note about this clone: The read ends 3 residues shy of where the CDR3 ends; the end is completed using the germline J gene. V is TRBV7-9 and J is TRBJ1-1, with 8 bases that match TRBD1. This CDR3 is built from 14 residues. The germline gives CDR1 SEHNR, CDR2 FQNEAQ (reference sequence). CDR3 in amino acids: CASSPSQGEETAFF. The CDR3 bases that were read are TGTGCCAGCAGCCCGTCACAGGGGGAGGAGACA.

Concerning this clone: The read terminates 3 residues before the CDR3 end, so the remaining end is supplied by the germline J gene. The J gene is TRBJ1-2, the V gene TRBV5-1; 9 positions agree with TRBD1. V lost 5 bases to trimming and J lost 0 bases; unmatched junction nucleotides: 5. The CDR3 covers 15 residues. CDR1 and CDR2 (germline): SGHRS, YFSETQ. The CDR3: CASSLGTGTNYGYTF. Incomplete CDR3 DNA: TGCGCCAGCAGTCTGGGGACAGGGACTAACTATGGC.

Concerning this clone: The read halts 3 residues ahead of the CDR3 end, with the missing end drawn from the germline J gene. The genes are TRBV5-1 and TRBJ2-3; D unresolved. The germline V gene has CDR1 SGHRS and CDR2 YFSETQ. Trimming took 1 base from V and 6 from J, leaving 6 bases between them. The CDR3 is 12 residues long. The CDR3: CASSLSEDTQYF. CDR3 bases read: TGCGCCAGCAGCTTGAGCGAGGATACG.

CDR3 sequence: CSAPITGKVTQYF. The sequenced part of the CDR3 DNA is TGCAGTGCTCCTATAACAGGGAAAGTTACG. This chain uses TRBV20-1 with TRBJ2-3; maybe TRBD1 (6 bases). The read terminates 3 residues before the CDR3 end, so the remaining end is supplied by the germline J gene. V dropped 5 bases and J dropped 8 bases, with 17 bases sitting between them. Germline values: CDR1 DFQATT, CDR2 SNEGSKA (reference sequence). The CDR3 runs to 13 residues.

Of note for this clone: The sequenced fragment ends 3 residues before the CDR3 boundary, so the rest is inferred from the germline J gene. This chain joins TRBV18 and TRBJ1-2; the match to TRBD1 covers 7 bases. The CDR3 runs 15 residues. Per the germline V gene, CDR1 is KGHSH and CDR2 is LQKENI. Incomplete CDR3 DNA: TGTGCCAGCTCACCGGTCGGACAGGACTTATCGGGC. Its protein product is CASSPVGQDLSG. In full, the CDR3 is CASSPVGQDLSGYTF.

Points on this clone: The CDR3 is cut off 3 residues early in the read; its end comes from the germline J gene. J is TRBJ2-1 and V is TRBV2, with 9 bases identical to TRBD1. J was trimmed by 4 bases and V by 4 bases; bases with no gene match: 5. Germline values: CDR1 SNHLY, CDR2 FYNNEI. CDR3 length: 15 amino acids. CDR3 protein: CASSAGQGPYNEQFF. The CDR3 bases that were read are TGTGCCAGCAGTGCCGGACAGGGGCCATACAATGAG.

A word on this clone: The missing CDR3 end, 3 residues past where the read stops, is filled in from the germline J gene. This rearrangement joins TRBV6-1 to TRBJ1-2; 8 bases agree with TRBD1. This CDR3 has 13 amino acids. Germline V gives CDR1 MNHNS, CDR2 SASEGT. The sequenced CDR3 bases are TGTGCCAGCAGTGGACAACAGGGGGAGGGC. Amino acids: CASSGQQGEG. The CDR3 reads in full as CASSGQQGEGYTF.

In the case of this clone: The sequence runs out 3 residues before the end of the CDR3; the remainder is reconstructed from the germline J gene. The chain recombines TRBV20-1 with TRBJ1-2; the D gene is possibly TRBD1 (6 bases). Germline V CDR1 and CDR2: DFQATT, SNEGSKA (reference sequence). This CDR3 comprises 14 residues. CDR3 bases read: TGCAGTGCTAGAGAGGGGGGGGCTGGTGGGGGC. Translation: CSAREGGAGGG. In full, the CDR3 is CSAREGGAGGGYTF.

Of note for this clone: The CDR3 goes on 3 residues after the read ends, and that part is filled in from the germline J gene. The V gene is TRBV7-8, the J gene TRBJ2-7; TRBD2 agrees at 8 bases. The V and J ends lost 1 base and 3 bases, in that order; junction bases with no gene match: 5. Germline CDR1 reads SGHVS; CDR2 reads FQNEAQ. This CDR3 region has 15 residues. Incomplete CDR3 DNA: TGTGCCAGCAGCTTAGTGGGACTAGGTGTCTACGAG. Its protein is CASSLVGLGVYE. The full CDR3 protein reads CASSLVGLGVYEQYF.

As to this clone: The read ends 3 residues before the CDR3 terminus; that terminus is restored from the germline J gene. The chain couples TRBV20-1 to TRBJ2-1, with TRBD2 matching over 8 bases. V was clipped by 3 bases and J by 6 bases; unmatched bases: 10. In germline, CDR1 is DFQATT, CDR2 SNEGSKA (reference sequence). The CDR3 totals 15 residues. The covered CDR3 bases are TGCAGTGCTAGCGGCGGGAGGCCGATCTCCAATGAG. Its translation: CSASGGRPISNE. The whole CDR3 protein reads CSASGGRPISNEQFF.

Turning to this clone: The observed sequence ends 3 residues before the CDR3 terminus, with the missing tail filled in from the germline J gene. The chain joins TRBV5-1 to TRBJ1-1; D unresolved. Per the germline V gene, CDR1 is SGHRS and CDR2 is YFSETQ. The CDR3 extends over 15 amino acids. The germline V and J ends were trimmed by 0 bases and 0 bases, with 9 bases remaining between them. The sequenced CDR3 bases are TGCGCCAGCAGCTTGGGGGCCGGTTTGAACACTGAA. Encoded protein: CASSLGAGLNTE. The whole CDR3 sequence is CASSLGAGLNTEAFF.

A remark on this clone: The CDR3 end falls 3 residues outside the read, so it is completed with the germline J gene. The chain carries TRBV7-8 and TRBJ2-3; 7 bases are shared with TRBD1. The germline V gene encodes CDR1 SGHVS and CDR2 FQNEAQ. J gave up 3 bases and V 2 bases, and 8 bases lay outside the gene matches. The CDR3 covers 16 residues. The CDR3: CASSLTPGQTTDTQYF. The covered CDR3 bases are TGTGCCAGCAGCTTAACTCCGGGACAGACGACAGATACG. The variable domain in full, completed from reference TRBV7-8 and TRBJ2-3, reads GAGVSQSPRYKVAKRGQDVALRCDPISGHVSLFWYQQALGQGPEFLTYFQNEAQLDKSGLPSDRFFAERPEGSVSTLKIQRTQQEDSAVYLCASSLTPGQTTDTQYFGPGTRLTVL.